These 24 T cell receptor beta chains were sequenced from one sample in a study of blood T cell repertoires in COVID-19. Assay: immunoSEQ multiplex PCR; the TCRdb copy retains only in-frame clones and omits some. The table shows about 230,000 clones, with 70% to 90% occurring only once. Source material: peripheral blood. Receptors originate from a man aged 35 to 55 with acute or convalescent COVID-19.

Worth noting for this clone: This same CDR3 is encoded by further DNA sequences in the sample. The chain combines TRBV11-3 with TRBJ2-7; D ambiguous. The ends were cut back, 2 bases at V and 2 bases at J, with 7 bases in the middle. Germline V gene lookup returns CDR1 SGHNT and CDR2 YENEEA. CDR3 length: 13 residues. The CDR3 nucleotides are TGTGCCAGCAGCTTATCTCCTGCCTACGAGCAGTACTTC. The encoded protein is CASSLSPAYEQYF. Full variable domain (outside the CDR3, taken from reference TRBV11-3 and TRBJ2-7): EAGVVQSPRYKIIEKKQPVAFWCNPISGHNTLYWYLQNLGQGPELLIRYENEEAVDDSQLPKDRFSAERLKGVDSTLKIQPAELGDSAVYLCASSLSPAYEQYFGPGTRLTVT.

The chain links TRBV2 to TRBJ1-5; 8 nucleotides align to TRBD1. J was trimmed by 7 bases and V by 2 bases; bases with no gene match: 10. The length of the CDR3 is 16 residues. Germline V CDR1 and CDR2: SNHLY, FYNNEI. In nucleotides, the CDR3 is TGTGCCAGCAGTGAACAGGGGGCGAATAGTAGACAGCCCCAGCATTTT. Its protein product is CASSEQGANSRQPQHF.

This chain links TRBV5-4 with TRBJ2-7; 8 bases are a match to TRBD1. The CDR3 length is 14 residues. CDR1 and CDR2 from the germline V gene are SGHNT and YYREEE (reference sequence). With V trimmed by 4 bases and J by 5 bases, 8 bases remained unmatched. In DNA, the CDR3 is TGTGCCAGCAGCCCCGAGACAGGGGTCCACGAGCAGTACTTC. It yields the protein CASSPETGVHEQYF.

The chain joins TRBV29-1 to TRBJ1-1; the match to TRBD1 covers 8 bases. Germline V lookup: CDR1 SQVTM, CDR2 ANQGSEA. Trimming cost V 8 bases and J 4 bases; bases outside gene matches: 6. The CDR3 length is 12 residues. The CDR3 coding sequence is TGCAGCATAGGACAGGGCGCCACTGAAGCTTTCTTT. Protein sequence: CSIGQGATEAFF.

This chain links TRBV5-1 with TRBJ2-1, with D perhaps TRBD1 (6 bases). CDR1 is SGHRS and CDR2 is YFSETQ in the germline V gene. This CDR3 contains 15 residues. Trimming removed 5 bases from V and 0 bases from J, with 12 bases in between. As DNA, the CDR3 is TGCGCCAGCAGTGTGGACAGCCGCTCCTACAATGAGCAGTTCTTC. It is translated as CASSVDSRSYNEQFF.

The CDR3 protein is CASTRRVGVSNSPLHF. In nucleotides, the CDR3 is TGTGCCAGCACCCGCCGGGTAGGGGTCAGCAATTCACCCCTCCACTTT. V is TRBV5-6 and J is TRBJ1-6, with D maybe TRBD1 (5 bases). The CDR3 is 16 amino acids. Germline V gene sequence: CDR1 SGHDT, CDR2 YYEEEE. V was trimmed by 6 bases and J by 7 bases, leaving 20 bases between them.

The genes are TRBV9 and TRBJ2-5; a possible D gene is TRBD2 (6 bases). CDR1 and CDR2 (germline): SGDLS, YYNGEE. Trimming stripped 0 bases from V and 4 bases from J, with 16 bases between. This CDR3 has 16 residues. The CDR3, as DNA: TGTGCCAGCAGCGTAGAACCGCTCAACGGGGGAGAGACCCAGTACTTC. Its translation is CASSVEPLNGGETQYF.

The rearrangement links TRBV12-3 or TRBV12-4 to TRBJ2-1; TRBD2 agrees at 12 bases. CDR3 size: 13 residues. J was trimmed by 4 bases and V by 8 bases; bases with no gene match: 0. The CDR3 spells CASLAGGYNEQFF. For the CDR3, the DNA is TGTGCCAGCCTAGCGGGGGGGTACAATGAGCAGTTCTTC.

V is TRBV9 and J is TRBJ1-2; no definite D call. V was shortened by 4 bases and J by 3 bases, with 19 bases between the two germline ends. Per germline, CDR1 SGDLS and CDR2 YYNGEE. The CDR3 covers 16 residues. CDR3 amino acids: CASSTTLRERDYGYTF. The CDR3 region has the DNA TGTGCCAGCAGCACCACCTTGAGGGAGAGGGACTATGGCTACACCTTC.

The V and J genes are TRBV19 and TRBJ1-1; 7 nucleotides align to TRBD1. Germline V lookup: CDR1 LNHDA, CDR2 SQIVND (reference sequence). The junction had 3 bases not matched to a gene; V was cut back by 1 base and J by 4 bases. CDR3 length equals 14 residues. The CDR3 protein is CASSIVDRSTEAFF. In nucleotides, the CDR3 is TGTGCCAGTAGTATAGTGGACAGGAGCACTGAAGCTTTCTTT.

V and J are TRBV4-1 and TRBJ1-6; 8 nucleotides align to TRBD1. The CDR3 has 14 amino acids. Trimming took 6 bases from V and 7 from J; bases not matched to a gene: 5. Germline loops: CDR1 MGHRA, CDR2 YSYEKL. In nucleotides, the CDR3 is TGCGCCAGCAGACCCTGGGACAGGAATTCACCCCTCCACTTT. As protein: CASRPWDRNSPLHF.

The chain recombines TRBV19 with TRBJ2-1, with 10 bases aligning to TRBD2. Germline V lookup: CDR1 LNHDA, CDR2 SQIVND (reference sequence). V lost 4 bases and J lost 5; bases outside the gene matches: 11. CDR3 size: 17 residues. The CDR3 bases are TGTGCCAGTAGTACCAAACCTTATACTAGCGGGGACAATGAGCAGTTCTTC. This encodes CASSTKPYTSGDNEQFF.

The gene calls are TRBV19 and TRBJ1-1, with TRBD1 as a possible D gene (6 bases). Germline V gene sequence: CDR1 LNHDA, CDR2 SQIVND (reference sequence). V was pared by 1 base and J by 4 bases, with 7 bases between. The CDR3 spans 13 residues. The CDR3 sequence: CASSIAQGTEAFF. The CDR3 DNA sequence: TGTGCCAGTAGTATAGCACAGGGCACTGAAGCTTTCTTT.

This clone has just one count. The rearrangement uses TRBV10-3 and TRBJ2-3; 9 bases agree with TRBD2. The CDR3 has 15 residues. J was trimmed by 2 bases and V by 10 bases; bases with no gene match: 10. Germline loops: CDR1 ENHRY, CDR2 SYGVKD. Written as DNA, the CDR3 is TGTGCCACCACCCCTCGCGGGGGGGACACAGATACGCAGTATTTT. It specifies CATTPRGGDTDTQYF.

This clone was observed a few times. The chain employs TRBV5-1 and TRBJ1-2; D may be TRBD1 (5 bases). V lost 1 base and J 4 bases, leaving 11 bases between the germline ends. Germline-derived CDR1 and CDR2 are SGHRS and YFSETQ. The CDR3 length is 14 residues. This chain's CDR3 is CASSLPGESYGYTF. The CDR3 DNA sequence: TGCGCCAGCAGCTTGCCGGGGGAGAGCTATGGCTACACCTTC.

This clone turned up a few times. The V and J genes are TRBV2 and TRBJ1-1; 8 nucleotides match TRBD1. This CDR3 comprises 15 residues. V lost 8 bases and J lost 4; bases outside the gene matches: 12. Germline V gene lookup returns CDR1 SNHLY and CDR2 FYNNEI. CDR3 bases: TGTGCCAGCGGACCCGACAGGGGAGTTGGCACTGAAGCTTTCTTT. Encoded protein: CASGPDRGVGTEAFF.

The V and J genes are TRBV2 and TRBJ1-5, with D possibly TRBD1 on 6 matching bases. The germline V gene has CDR1 SNHLY and CDR2 FYNNEI. This CDR3 region has 13 residues. The V end was cut by 6 bases, the J end by 5 bases, with 11 bases between. The chain's CDR3 is CASSPRTDQPQHF. DNA of the CDR3: TGTGCCAGCAGCCCCAGGACAGATCAGCCCCAGCATTTT.

The gene calls are TRBV6-2 or TRBV6-3 and TRBJ2-3; perhaps TRBD2 as D (6 bases). This CDR3 region has 14 residues. Germline V CDR1 and CDR2: MNHEY, SVGEGT. The V gene lost 5 bases and the J gene lost 4 bases, with 13 bases spanning the gap. The CDR3 nucleotides read TGTGCCAGCAGTCCAGCCCGGGGGTCAGATACGCAGTATTTT. Its protein is CASSPARGSDTQYF.

The V gene is TRBV2, the J gene TRBJ2-1; 9 nucleotides match TRBD1. The V and J ends lost 6 bases and 0 bases, in that order; junction bases with no gene match: 3. The CDR3 runs to 15 residues. The germline V gene has CDR1 SNHLY and CDR2 FYNNEI. The CDR3 sequence is CASSVDRGSYNEQFF. CDR3 in DNA: TGTGCCAGCAGCGTGGACAGGGGCTCCTACAATGAGCAGTTCTTC.

The chain is built from TRBV30 and TRBJ1-5, with D possibly matching TRBD1 (6 bases). Germline lookup yields CDR1 GTSNPN and CDR2 SVGIG (reference sequence). V lost 5 bases and J 3 bases, leaving 17 bases between the germline ends. The CDR3 is 15 amino acids. The chain's CDR3 is CAWADGGSFNQPQHF. CDR3 nucleotide sequence: TGTGCCTGGGCCGATGGGGGCTCTTTCAATCAGCCCCAGCATTTT.

The chain is built from TRBV5-1 and TRBJ2-3; 9 bases line up with TRBD2. CDR1 is SGHRS and CDR2 is YFSETQ in the germline V gene. V shed 3 bases, J shed 2 bases, and the junction held 13 bases outside the gene matches. This CDR3 is 18 amino acids long. The CDR3 DNA sequence: TGCGCCAGCAGCTGGAACCGGGGGAGCGGGGGGTCCACAGATACGCAGTATTTT. Protein product: CASSWNRGSGGSTDTQYF.

V usage is TRBV2 and J usage is TRBJ2-7; TRBD1 agrees at 9 bases. The CDR3 is 14 amino acids. J gave up 2 bases and V 9 bases, and 8 bases lay outside the gene matches. In germline, CDR1 is SNHLY, CDR2 FYNNEI. CDR3 residues: CASTLDRGTYEQYF. The CDR3, as DNA: TGTGCCAGTACGCTGGACAGGGGCACCTACGAGCAGTACTTC.

V is TRBV7-8 and J is TRBJ2-7; possibly TRBD2 for D (7 bases). Germline values: CDR1 SGHVS, CDR2 FQNEAQ. CDR3 length equals 14 residues. Deletions cut 3 bases from V and 5 bases from J, with 14 bases between. The CDR3: CASSFGGRGDEQYF. The CDR3 DNA sequence: TGTGCCAGCAGCTTCGGGGGGCGCGGGGACGAGCAGTACTTC. The full variable domain, rest sourced from reference TRBV7-8 and TRBJ2-7, is GAGVSQSPRYKVAKRGQDVALRCDPISGHVSLFWYQQALGQGPEFLTYFQNEAQLDKSGLPSDRFFAERPEGSVSTLKIQRTQQEDSAVYLCASSFGGRGDEQYFGPGTRLTVT.

The chain recombines TRBV5-4 with TRBJ1-2, with 7 nucleotides matching TRBD1. Germline V lookup: CDR1 SGHNT, CDR2 YYREEE (reference sequence). The CDR3 has 14 amino acids. J was trimmed by 0 bases and V by 3 bases; bases with no gene match: 2. This chain's CDR3 is CASSSGGANYGYTF. CDR3 in DNA: TGTGCCAGCAGCTCAGGGGGAGCTAACTATGGCTACACCTTC.